The 18 T cell receptor beta chains below come from one sample, sequenced in a study of response to subunit inactivated influenza vaccine. A single record per CDR3 protein comes from TCRdb applying MiXCR to the RT-PCR reads. The data show about 530,000 distinct CDR3 sequences, with about an eighth seen just once and around 9.6% held by the top ten. The sequencing here drew on PBMCs from blood, taken on the day of vaccination. The receptors were gathered from a man in his fifties who received an inactivated influenza vaccine.

This clonotype was observed a handful of times. The chain links TRBV12-3 or TRBV12-4 to TRBJ2-7; no reliable D call. The CDR3 runs 14 residues. The germline V and J ends were trimmed by 3 bases and 3 bases, with 12 bases remaining between them. CDR3 nucleotide sequence: TGTGCCAGCAGTTTTGGTGTTGGTGTCTACGAGCAGTACTTC. Its protein product is CASSFGVGVYEQYF.

The rearrangement joins TRBV5-1 to TRBJ1-4, with a weak D call TRBD1 (6 bases). In germline, CDR1 is SGHRS, CDR2 YFSETQ. CDR3 length: 14 residues. The V end lost 0 bases, the J end lost 5 bases, and 8 bases lay between the germline ends. Here the CDR3 DNA reads TGCGCCAGCAGCTTGGATACAGGGAATGAAAAACTGTTTTTT. This codes for CASSLDTGNEKLFF.

This clonotype was counted a few times. The chain uses TRBV6-2 or TRBV6-3 and TRBJ2-5, with D unclear. Trimming left V 6 bases short and J 5 bases short, with 13 bases between. Per germline, CDR1 MNHEY and CDR2 SVGEGT. CDR3 length: 13 amino acids. This chain's CDR3 is CASSRQTVETQYF. The CDR3 DNA is TGTGCCAGCAGCCGCCAGACTGTGGAGACCCAGTACTTC.

This clonotype was recorded a few times. This chain uses TRBV6-2 or TRBV6-3 with TRBJ1-1; no clear D. This CDR3 contains 16 residues. Germline CDR1 MNHEY, CDR2 SVGEGT. Trimming left V 0 bases short and J 1 base short, with 12 bases between. The CDR3 sequence: CASSYSPRPANTEAFF. DNA for the CDR3: TGTGCCAGCAGTTACTCTCCCAGGCCGGCGAACACTGAAGCTTTCTTT.

This clonotype was recorded many times. V and J are TRBV24-1 and TRBJ2-3, with D unresolved. The germline V and J ends were trimmed by 4 bases and 2 bases, with 15 bases remaining between them. Germline-derived CDR1 and CDR2 are KGHDR and SFDVKD. The CDR3 is made up of 16 amino acids. Here the CDR3 reads CATSDPKNEITDTQYF. In DNA form, the CDR3 reads TGTGCCACCAGTGACCCTAAGAATGAGATCACAGATACGCAGTATTTT.

This clonotype was counted only a few times. The chain couples TRBV10-3 to TRBJ2-1, with 10 bases identical to TRBD2. The CDR3 is made up of 17 amino acids. Germline lookup yields CDR1 ENHRY and CDR2 SYGVKD. With 3 bases clipped from V and 7 bases from J, the junction kept 12 bases outside the gene matches. Written as DNA, the CDR3 is TGTGCCATCAGTGATACCAAAAGCGGGGGGGGTACGAATGAGCAGTTCTTC. It codes for CAISDTKSGGGTNEQFF.

This chain links TRBV12-3 or TRBV12-4 with TRBJ1-1; D call uncertain. CDR3 length equals 15 residues. The V gene lost 0 bases and the J gene lost 1 base, with 9 bases spanning the gap. The CDR3 nucleotides are TGTGCCAGCAGTTTAGCACAGTTGGCGAACACTGAAGCTTTCTTT. This codes for CASSLAQLANTEAFF.

This clonotype was counted ten times or more. The chain employs TRBV16 and TRBJ1-2; no definite D call. This CDR3 contains 12 residues. Germline CDR1 KGHSY, CDR2 FQNENV. V was cut by 2 bases and J by 1 base, with 2 bases left in between. The CDR3 DNA sequence: TGTGCCAGCAGCCAAAATAACTATGGCTACACCTTC. It codes for CASSQNNYGYTF.

This clonotype was seen repeatedly, ten times or more. The chain employs TRBV5-1 and TRBJ2-5, with D perhaps assigned TRBD1 or TRBD2 (5 bases each). Trimming stripped 1 base from V and 5 bases from J, with 9 bases between. The CDR3 runs to 13 residues. CDR1 is SGHRS, CDR2 YFSETQ, per germline. The CDR3 is CASSLRGGETQYF. The CDR3, as DNA: TGCGCCAGCAGCTTGAGGGGCGGGGAGACCCAGTACTTC.

V usage is TRBV5-1 and J usage is TRBJ2-5; 7 bases map to TRBD2. From germline, CDR1 is SGHRS and CDR2 YFSETQ. This CDR3 is built from 15 residues. The J segment lost 4 bases and the V segment lost 0 bases, leaving 6 bases of the junction unmatched. The CDR3 spells CASSLAGREGETQYF. For the CDR3, the DNA is TGCGCCAGCAGCTTGGCTGGGAGGGAAGGAGAGACCCAGTACTTC.

This clonotype came up a few times. The chain couples TRBV28 to TRBJ2-6; a weak D match, TRBD1 (5 bases). The germline V and J ends were trimmed by 7 bases and 2 bases, with 24 bases remaining between them. Germline CDR1 MDHEN, CDR2 SYDVKM. CDR3 size: 19 residues. CDR3 bases: TGTGCCAGCATTACCCATATCCAGGGCAGGGTAGCTGGGGCCAACGTCCTGACTTTC. Its translation is CASITHIQGRVAGANVLTF. Full variable domain (rest looked up from reference TRBV28 and TRBJ2-6): DVKVTQSSRYLVKRTGEKVFLECVQDMDHENMFWYRQDPGLGLRLIYFSYDVKMKEKGDIPEGYSVSREKKERFSLILESASTNQTSMYLCASITHIQGRVAGANVLTFGAGSRLTVL.

The rearrangement links TRBV12-3 or TRBV12-4 to TRBJ2-3; maybe TRBD2 (5 bases). This CDR3 region has 16 residues. Trimming removed 2 bases at V and 2 bases at J, with 14 bases between. In nucleotides, the CDR3 is TGTGCCAGCAGTTTATGGAGTAGCGCACACACAGATACGCAGTATTTT. Protein sequence: CASSLWSSAHTDTQYF.

The chain combines TRBV20-1 with TRBJ2-7; perhaps TRBD1 as D (5 bases). The V gene lost 7 bases and the J gene lost 4 bases, with 11 bases spanning the gap. This CDR3 has 11 amino acids. The germline V gene has CDR1 DFQATT and CDR2 SNEGSKA (reference sequence). Here the CDR3 DNA reads TGCAGTGTCACGAAGGGGTACGAGCAGTACTTC. Protein product: CSVTKGYEQYF.

V gene TRBV9 combines with J gene TRBJ2-3; 11 positions match TRBD2. From germline, CDR1 is SGDLS and CDR2 YYNGEE. This CDR3 has 16 amino acids. Unmatched junction bases numbered 7, after V lost 3 bases and J lost 4 bases. The CDR3 is CASSATLAGAADTQYF. CDR3 DNA sequence: TGTGCCAGCAGCGCAACACTAGCGGGGGCCGCAGATACGCAGTATTTT. The full variable domain, rest sourced from reference TRBV9 and TRBJ2-3, is DSGVTQTPKHLITATGQRVTLRCSPRSGDLSVYWYQQSLDQGLQFLIQYYNGEERAKGNILERFSAQQFPDLHSELNLSSLELGDSALYFCASSATLAGAADTQYFGPGTRLTVL.

This clonotype was picked up a small number of times. The J gene is TRBJ2-3, the V gene TRBV20-1, with TRBD2 matching 7 bases. CDR1 is DFQATT, CDR2 SNEGSKA, per germline (reference sequence). The CDR3 covers 15 residues. V shed 0 bases, J shed 2 bases, and the junction held 5 bases outside the gene matches. CDR3 protein: CSARDRREITDTQYF. As DNA, the CDR3 is TGCAGTGCTAGAGATAGGCGGGAGATCACAGATACGCAGTATTTT.

The rearrangement links TRBV20-1 to TRBJ1-5, with D possibly TRBD1 on 5 matching bases. Germline CDR1 and CDR2: DFQATT and SNEGSKA (reference sequence). Trimming removed 4 bases from V and 5 bases from J, with 12 bases in between. This CDR3 is built from 13 residues. The CDR3 is CSAIGDGDQPQHF. CDR3 DNA: TGCAGTGCTATCGGGGACGGGGATCAGCCCCAGCATTTT.

For this clonotype: A read error is possible here, since a much larger clone lies one base away. This chain uses TRBV27 with TRBJ2-5; D gene ambiguous. V was trimmed by 10 bases and J by 0 bases, leaving 15 bases between them. This CDR3 region has 14 residues. The germline CDR1 and CDR2 sequences are MNHEY and SMNVEV (reference sequence). The CDR3 sequence is CATKLRADQETQYF. DNA for the CDR3: TGTGCCACCAAACTTCGGGCGGACCAAGAGACCCAGTACTTC.

This clonotype occurred a few times. CDR3 amino acids: CASSPPVGLAGGPYQETQYF. For the CDR3, the DNA is TGTGCCAGCTCACCACCAGTCGGCCTAGCGGGGGGACCCTACCAAGAGACCCAGTACTTC. The rearrangement uses TRBV18 and TRBJ2-5, with 11 bases fitting TRBD2. This CDR3 is built from 20 residues. V was clipped by 0 bases and J by 0 bases; unmatched bases: 12. CDR1 and CDR2 from the germline V gene are KGHSH and LQKENI.